This note documents a single TCR beta chain sequence. The antigen remains unidentified. This specimen belongs to a study of shared clonotypes between healthy human individuals. General observations from the study: An expected dependence of interdonor clonotype sharing on sequencing depth was noted.

The CDR3 totals 16 residues. J lost 2 bases, V lost 4 bases, and 6 bases had no gene match. Germline V CDR1 and CDR2: SGHDN, FVKESK. The naive CD8 population came from CD45RO-negative cells selected for CCR7, without terminally differentiated effector memory CD45RA+ cells. Some clones are missing from TCRdb's copy, which holds only in-frame ones; the method was immunoSEQ multiplex PCR. Among around 2.1 million clones, approximately 94% were seen once, and the ten largest hold more than 1.5%. The sequence was collected from a man younger than 35 in good health. Some clones in this sample may be carry-over from other donors' samples. The sample was naive CD8+ T cells from PBMCs. J is TRBJ2-7 and V is TRBV14; the match to TRBD2 covers 12 bases. CDR3 in DNA: TGTGCCAGCAGCCTCCGGACTAGCGGGGACACCTACGAGCAGTACTTC. Translating gives CASSLRTSGDTYEQYF.